Presented here are 10 T cell receptor beta chains from one specimen sequenced in a study of blood T cell repertoires in COVID-19. Here immunoSEQ multiplex PCR was the method, and the copy in TCRdb shows in-frame clones only, minus some. Of approximately 50,000 clones in the sample, 77% were seen once. Sequenced input: peripheral blood. The origin of the receptors is a man between 65 and 85 years old with active or convalescent COVID-19.

The chain employs TRBV28 and TRBJ1-5; 7 positions agree with TRBD1. V dropped 4 bases and J dropped 3; count of bases not matched to a gene: 6. The CDR3 contains 15 residues. From germline, CDR1 is MDHEN and CDR2 SYDVKM. The CDR3 spells CASSSIDRVNQPQHF. DNA of the CDR3: TGTGCCAGCAGTTCCATAGACAGGGTCAATCAGCCCCAGCATTTT. The full variable domain, with the rest looked up from reference TRBV28 and TRBJ1-5, is DVKVTQSSRYLVKRTGEKVFLECVQDMDHENMFWYRQDPGLGLRLIYFSYDVKMKEKGDIPEGYSVSREKKERFSLILESASTNQTSMYLCASSSIDRVNQPQHFGDGTRLSIL.

The rearrangement joins TRBV2 to TRBJ1-4, with D perhaps matching TRBD1 (5 bases). Between the trimmed V and J ends, which lost 4 bases and 7 bases, there was a span of 16 bases. The germline V gene encodes CDR1 SNHLY and CDR2 FYNNEI. The CDR3 has 15 residues. The CDR3 DNA is TGTGCCAGCAGTGTCTCGATGGGGAGGGGTGAAAAACTGTTTTTT. Translation: CASSVSMGRGEKLFF.

The rearrangement joins TRBV28 to TRBJ1-2; D unclear. The CDR3 totals 12 residues. Germline CDR1 is MDHEN and CDR2 is SYDVKM. Trimming left V 4 bases short and J 8 bases short, with 11 bases between. The CDR3 DNA sequence: TGTGCCAGCAGTTCGGGGAGTAACGGCTACACCTTC. It translates to CASSSGSNGYTF.

The chain combines TRBV5-6 with TRBJ1-5, with 9 bases lining up with TRBD1. Germline CDR1 SGHDT, CDR2 YYEEEE. This CDR3 contains 19 residues. V gave up 4 bases and J gave up 0 bases; unmatched junction bases: 14. The DNA of the CDR3 is TGTGCCAGCAGCATCAAACCGGGACAGGGCCTTTATAGCAATCAGCCCCAGCATTTT. Translation: CASSIKPGQGLYSNQPQHF. Full variable domain (missing parts from reference TRBV5-6 and TRBJ1-5): DAGVTQSPTHLIKTRGQQVTLRCSPKSGHDTVSWYQQALGQGPQFIFQYYEEEERQRGNFPDRFSGHQFPNYSSELNVNALLLGDSALYLCASSIKPGQGLYSNQPQHFGDGTRLSIL.

The chain has TRBV11-2 and TRBJ2-5, with unresolved D. Looked up from germline, CDR1 is SGHAT and CDR2 is FQNNGV. V dropped 0 bases and J dropped 4 bases, with 3 bases sitting between them. This CDR3 has 12 residues. DNA for the CDR3: TGTGCCAGCAGCTTAGACAGAGAGACCCAGTACTTC. It yields the protein CASSLDRETQYF.

The chain joins TRBV25-1 to TRBJ1-2; TRBD1 matches 7 bases. The CDR3 loop spans 13 amino acids. V was clipped by 6 bases and J by 0 bases; unmatched bases: 1. The germline V gene has CDR1 MGHDK and CDR2 SYGVNS. The CDR3 nucleotides read TGTGCCAGCAGGGGACAGTCTAACTATGGCTACACCTTC. Residues: CASRGQSNYGYTF.

On this clone itself: Compared with germline, one end of the junction differs, possibly owing to a read error. The chain is built from TRBV4-3 and TRBJ2-4, with D maybe TRBD1 (6 bases). Germline CDR1 is LGHNA and CDR2 is YSLEER. This CDR3 is built from 11 residues. The CDR3 nucleotides are TGCGCCAGCAGCCAAGTTCAGGGGCTAGCCTTC. Protein product: CASSQVQGLAF.

The rearrangement joins TRBV5-1 to TRBJ1-3; D is possibly TRBD1 (5 bases). V lost 5 bases and J lost 2, with 17 bases in between. The CDR3 sequence is 16 residues long. Germline CDR1 SGHRS, CDR2 YFSETQ. This CDR3 reads CASSTETARPGNTIYF. As DNA, the CDR3 is TGCGCCAGCAGTACCGAGACAGCCAGACCTGGAAACACCATATATTTT.

The chain couples TRBV4-3 to TRBJ2-3; D might be TRBD1 (5 bases). The CDR3 is made up of 15 amino acids. The ends were cut back, 1 base at V and 6 bases at J, with 14 bases in the middle. The germline gives CDR1 LGHNA, CDR2 YSLEER. The CDR3 sequence is CASSQALQGQDTQYF. The CDR3 DNA reads as TGCGCCAGCAGCCAAGCGCTGCAGGGTCAGGATACGCAGTATTTT.

V and J are TRBV2 and TRBJ2-3; D gene uncertain. Germline CDR1 is SNHLY and CDR2 is FYNNEI. Trimming left V 3 bases short and J 1 base short, with 5 bases between. The CDR3 consists of 13 residues. For the CDR3, the DNA is TGTGCCAGCAGTGACCGTCGCACAGATACGCAGTATTTT. Encoded protein: CASSDRRTDTQYF. The full variable domain, its missing parts supplied by reference TRBV2 and TRBJ2-3, is EPEVTQTPSHQVTQMGQEVILRCVPISNHLYFYWYRQILGQKVEFLVSFYNNEISEKSEIFDDQFSVERPDGSNFTLKIRSTKLEDSAMYFCASSDRRTDTQYFGPGTRLTVL.